A selection of T cell receptor beta chains follows, all from one sample in a study of shared clonotypes between healthy human individuals. Clones were read by immunoSEQ multiplex PCR, and TCRdb kept only the in-frame ones, dropping some. Of some 530,000 clones listed, around four fifths were seen once; the top ten hold more than 10%. Input material: PBMCs. The source of these receptors is a woman in her thirties or forties in good health. Some clones in this sample may be carry-over from other donors' samples. CDR3s include the opening cysteine and the closing phenylalanine or tryptophan. Clone size is given for some rows only: seen once, a few or many times, or a class if the clone is expanded.

>TRBV6-6|-
CATVRNIPPEAFF
>TRBV4-3|-
CASSPGTSGKETQYF
>TRBV4-1|-
CASSSLAGENTGELFF
>TRBV28|-
CASSLGQFSGNTIYF
>TRBV5-1|-
CASSLADTQYF
>TRBV2|once
CASGTGTLSGANVLTF
>TRBV28|once
CASSLYGGKWEQYF
>TRBV4-2|-
CASGSGVAGANVLTF
>TRBV29-1|-
CSVEELFSQETQYF
>TRBV9|once
CASSLTGVRTGELFF
>TRBV7-6|-
CASSLEDSDYQPQHF
>TRBV2|few
CASTGEGSTEAFF
>TRBV14|-
CASSPYLAKNIQYF
>TRBV28|-
CASSLGAGWGYTF
>TRBV10-3|-
CAISAGQSYGYTF
>TRBV14|-
CASSGTGDEQYF
>TRBV2|-
CASRPRGERQPQHF
>TRBV5-1|-
CASSFTSGSYNEQFF
>TRBV19|-
CASSMGQGGGYTF
>TRBV5-1|medium-sized
CASSAEISYEQYF
>TRBV10-3|-
CATAKDLNTGELFF
>TRBV28|-
CASSLDSSSYNEQFF
>TRBV7-8|-
CASSFGLSGANVLTF
>TRBV30|once
CAWSVNSGSPDTQYF
>TRBV7-3|-
CASSITDAPGANVLTF
>TRBV10-2|once
CASSGPGTTLSGQYF
>TRBV10-3|-
CAISNIRDRGGETQYF
>TRBV6-5|once
CASSYPGEKNIQYF
>TRBV7-2|-
CASSLGDSTDTQYF
>TRBV2|many
CASSPLGPRQYF